A single sample gave rise to the 24 T cell receptor beta chains below, sequenced in a study of CD8+CD57+ T cells in acquired aplastic anemia. Genomic DNA acted as the template from which TCR beta VDJ combination and CDR3 sequence profiling were carried out. Via MiXCR, TCRdb re-called the reads, giving one row per CDR3 protein. The table has 150,000 to 200,000 distinct CDR3 sequences, approximately 40% seen once. Sample: sorted CD4+, CD8+, or CD8+CD57+ T cells (not recorded which) from PBMCs. Every receptor here comes from a human donor in good health.

The rearrangement links TRBV10-3 to TRBJ1-1; D is possibly TRBD1 (6 bases). The CDR3 runs to 14 residues. Trimming removed 0 bases from V and 1 base from J, with 6 bases in between. Germline V CDR1 and CDR2: ENHRY, SYGVKD. The CDR3 is CAISESDRNTEAFF. The DNA of the CDR3 is TGTGCCATCAGTGAGTCGGACAGGAACACTGAAGCTTTCTTT.

This clonotype was seen only a few times. The chain couples TRBV10-3 to TRBJ2-6; the D is unclear. The germline V gene encodes CDR1 ENHRY and CDR2 SYGVKD. Deletions cut 8 bases from V and 2 bases from J, with 4 bases between. CDR3 length equals 12 residues. The CDR3 is CAIDAGANVLTF. The CDR3 DNA is TGTGCCATCGATGCTGGGGCCAACGTCCTGACTTTC.

This clonotype was seen repeatedly, ten times or more. The rearrangement uses TRBV7-2 and TRBJ2-2; D might be TRBD2 (5 bases). The germline CDR1 and CDR2 sequences are SGHTA and FQGNSA. This CDR3 contains 15 residues. V lost 5 bases to trimming and J lost 7 bases, with 17 bases between them. The chain's CDR3 is CASSPWWGRGGELFF. The CDR3 coding sequence is TGTGCCAGCAGCCCCTGGTGGGGTCGGGGCGGGGAGCTGTTTTTT.

The genes are TRBV7-2 and TRBJ1-3, with 7 bases fitting TRBD1. Germline assignment: CDR1 SGHTA and CDR2 FQGNSA. The CDR3 is 15 residues long. V lost 6 bases to trimming and J lost 2 bases; unmatched junction nucleotides: 7. The CDR3 protein is CASSNRGPPGNTIYF. CDR3 sequence (DNA): TGTGCCAGCAGTAACAGGGGTCCTCCTGGAAACACCATATATTTT. The full variable domain, completed using reference TRBV7-2 and TRBJ1-3, is GAGVSQSPSNKVTEKGKDVELRCDPISGHTALYWYRQSLGQGLEFLIYFQGNSAPDKSGLPSDRFSAERTGGSVSTLTIQRTQQEDSAVYLCASSNRGPPGNTIYFGEGSWLTVV.

This clonotype was recorded at least ten times. The chain is built from TRBV9 and TRBJ2-3; D possibly corresponds to TRBD2 (6 bases). In germline, CDR1 is SGDLS, CDR2 YYNGEE. CDR3 size: 16 residues. V gave up 4 bases and J gave up 2 bases, with 17 bases separating them. The CDR3 loop is CASSRGAAQFTDTQYF. In DNA form, the CDR3 reads TGTGCCAGCAGCCGCGGGGCAGCGCAGTTCACAGATACGCAGTATTTT.

The chain has TRBV10-2 and TRBJ1-6, with 7 positions matching TRBD1. This CDR3 is 16 amino acids long. V trimming: 2 bases; J trimming: 5 bases; junction bases outside the gene matches: 6. Germline V lookup: CDR1 WSHSY, CDR2 SAAADI. The CDR3 protein is CASSEDDRVNNSPLHF. The CDR3 DNA reads as TGCGCCAGCAGTGAGGATGACAGGGTGAATAATTCACCCCTCCACTTT.

This clonotype was observed many times. The V call is TRBV19, the J call TRBJ1-5; D not certain. The CDR3 is 15 amino acids. V lost 3 bases and J lost 7, with 16 bases in between. Germline assignment: CDR1 LNHDA and CDR2 SQIVND (reference sequence). CDR3 coding DNA: TGTGCCAGTAGTATTGATCCGGGTCCACGGCAGCCCCAGCATTTT. Residues: CASSIDPGPRQPQHF.

This clonotype was observed at least ten times. The rearrangement joins TRBV19 to TRBJ2-7; 9 bases align to TRBD2. This CDR3 has 15 residues. Trimming cost V 1 base and J 0 bases; bases outside gene matches: 1. Looked up from germline, CDR1 is LNHDA and CDR2 is SQIVND (reference sequence). In nucleotides, the CDR3 is TGTGCCAGTAGTATAGGACTAGCGGACTCCTACGAGCAGTACTTC. Encoded protein: CASSIGLADSYEQYF.

The chain recombines TRBV7-9 with TRBJ1-4; D call uncertain. CDR1 is SEHNR, CDR2 FQNEAQ, per germline (reference sequence). V was clipped by 5 bases and J by 6 bases, with 13 bases between them. This CDR3 has 14 residues. CDR3: CASSPGVRDEKLFF. The CDR3, as DNA: TGTGCCAGCAGCCCCGGGGTCCGTGATGAAAAACTGTTTTTT.

With respect to this clonotype: At one boundary the junction diverges from the germline segment, which might be a read error. The V gene is TRBV9, the J gene TRBJ2-6; D gene uncertain. Germline CDR1 and CDR2: SGDLS and YYNGEE. This CDR3 region has 8 residues. CDR3 loop: CASSVMAF. The CDR3 nucleotides read TGTGCCAGCAGCGTCATGGCTTTC.

The chain combines TRBV19 with TRBJ1-1, with 9 bases identical to TRBD1. The J segment lost 6 bases and the V segment lost 5 bases, leaving 10 bases of the junction unmatched. Germline V gene lookup returns CDR1 LNHDA and CDR2 SQIVND (reference sequence). The CDR3 is 15 amino acids. Here the CDR3 DNA reads TGTGCCAGTAGTCGGGACAGGGATCGGTTCGCTGAAGCTTTCTTT. This translates into CASSRDRDRFAEAFF. Complete variable domain (other parts from reference TRBV19 and TRBJ1-1): DGGITQSPKYLFRKEGQNVTLSCEQNLNHDAMYWYRQDPGQGLRLIYYSQIVNDFQKGDIAEGYSVSREKKESFPLTVTSAQKNPTAFYLCASSRDRDRFAEAFFGQGTRLTVV.

In its sample, this clonotype was seen many times. This chain joins TRBV5-1 and TRBJ1-1; possibly TRBD1 for D (6 bases). The CDR3 covers 16 residues. V was shortened by 4 bases and J by 0 bases, with 16 bases between the two germline ends. In germline, CDR1 is SGHRS, CDR2 YFSETQ. CDR3 amino acids: CASSERTGTLNTEAFF. CDR3 DNA: TGCGCCAGCAGCGAACGAACCGGGACACTGAACACTGAAGCTTTCTTT.

This clonotype came up many times. This sequence joins TRBV20-1 and TRBJ2-7; the match to TRBD1 covers 10 bases. Germline lookup yields CDR1 DFQATT and CDR2 SNEGSKA (reference sequence). The ends lost 6 bases at V and 3 bases at J; junction bases unmatched: 2. This CDR3 region has 12 residues. In DNA form, the CDR3 reads TGCAGTGCGGGACAGGGGCTCTACGAGCAGTACTTC. It specifies CSAGQGLYEQYF.

About this clonotype: With a much larger clone just one base away, this may be a read error. This chain uses TRBV24-1 with TRBJ2-5; D is perhaps TRBD1 (6 bases). This CDR3 has 19 residues. CDR1 is KGHDR, CDR2 SFDVKD, per germline. V was clipped by 5 bases and J by 7 bases, with 31 bases between them. The CDR3 protein is CATSAAAGTREPIGGTQYF. The CDR3 region has the DNA TGTGCCACCAGTGCTGCGGCCGGGACAAGGGAGCCAATTGGGGGGACCCAGTACTTC.

This clonotype was found many times. The chain links TRBV20-1 to TRBJ2-7, with 9 bases that match TRBD2. Per the germline V gene, CDR1 is DFQATT and CDR2 is SNEGSKA (reference sequence). This CDR3 comprises 13 residues. After removal of 6 bases from V and 3 bases from J, the junction contained 6 bases not matched to a gene. CDR3 loop: CSAEREANYEQYF. The CDR3 DNA follows: TGCAGTGCCGAGCGGGAGGCCAACTACGAGCAGTACTTC.

This clonotype was detected a few times. The chain has TRBV5-6 and TRBJ2-2; perhaps TRBD1 as D (6 bases). V lost 0 bases to trimming and J lost 5 bases, with 14 bases between them. CDR3 length: 16 amino acids. Germline V gene sequence: CDR1 SGHDT, CDR2 YYEEEE. As DNA, the CDR3 is TGTGCCAGCAGCTTGGCCGGGACATCGGTTACCGGGGAGCTGTTTTTT. Its translation: CASSLAGTSVTGELFF.

This clonotype has more than one count but fewer than ten. This chain links TRBV3-1 with TRBJ2-3; TRBD2 is a possible D gene (5 bases). V dropped 3 bases and J dropped 1 base, with 14 bases sitting between them. The CDR3 is 16 residues long. From germline, CDR1 is LGHDT and CDR2 YNNKEL (reference sequence). The CDR3 DNA sequence: TGTGCCAGCAGCCATCCTGGGAGTAGCGGCACAGATACGCAGTATTTT. Translation gives CASSHPGSSGTDTQYF.

Regarding this clonotype: With a much larger clone just one base away, this may be a read error. The gene calls are TRBV5-1 and TRBJ1-2; no reliable D call. The ends were cut back, 0 bases at V and 7 bases at J, with 10 bases in the middle. The CDR3 totals 13 residues. The germline gives CDR1 SGHRS, CDR2 YFSETQ. The CDR3 here is CASSLEGPSGYTF. DNA for the CDR3: TGCGCCAGCAGCTTGGAGGGTCCCTCTGGCTACACCTTC. The full variable domain, rest sourced from reference TRBV5-1 and TRBJ1-2, is KAGVTQTPRYLIKTRGQQVTLSCSPISGHRSVSWYQQTPGQGLQFLFEYFSETQRNKGNFPGRFSGRQFSNSRSEMNVSTLELGDSALYLCASSLEGPSGYTFGSGTRLTVV.

Only one count was recorded for this clonotype. The chain carries TRBV7-9 and TRBJ2-2, with D perhaps matching TRBD2 (6 bases). The CDR3 is 14 amino acids. V lost 10 bases to trimming and J lost 3 bases, with 15 bases between them. Germline values: CDR1 SEHNR, CDR2 FQNEAQ (reference sequence). Written as DNA, the CDR3 is TGTGCCACCCTGGGACTTTACGACACCGGGGAGCTGTTTTTT. This sequence encodes CATLGLYDTGELFF.

The sample holds many counts of this clonotype. The chain is built from TRBV7-9 and TRBJ1-1; no reliable D call. This CDR3 has 19 residues. Germline V gene data show CDR1 as SEHNR and CDR2 as FQNEAQ (reference sequence). The V end was cut by 0 bases, the J end by 1 base, with 21 bases between. The CDR3 spells CASSLARLPNLSGNTEAFF. Here the CDR3 DNA reads TGTGCCAGCAGCTTAGCGCGGTTGCCAAACCTCTCAGGGAACACTGAAGCTTTCTTT.

The rearrangement links TRBV2 to TRBJ2-7, with D unresolved. The CDR3 is 12 residues long. V shed 1 base and J shed 2 bases, with 3 bases lying between them. Germline lookup yields CDR1 SNHLY and CDR2 FYNNEI. CDR3 protein: CASSEGTYEQYF. The CDR3 bases are TGTGCCAGCAGTGAAGGGACCTACGAGCAGTACTTC.

This chain joins TRBV15 and TRBJ1-1, with D possibly TRBD1 on 5 matching bases. CDR1 and CDR2 (germline): LNHNV, YYDKDF (reference sequence). CDR3 length: 14 amino acids. Deletions cut 0 bases from V and 5 bases from J, with 10 bases between. CDR3 nucleotides: TGTGCCACCAGCAGAGAAATGCAGGGAACTGAAGCTTTCTTT. Its translation is CATSREMQGTEAFF.

The gene calls are TRBV10-3 and TRBJ2-1; TRBD2 aligns across 10 bases. This CDR3 spans 15 amino acids. In germline, CDR1 is ENHRY, CDR2 SYGVKD. Losses at the gene ends were 10 bases for V and 0 bases for J; bases not matched to a gene: 6. In DNA, the CDR3 is TGTGCCAGCAACTTAGCGGGGGGCTCCTACAATGAGCAGTTCTTC. It codes for CASNLAGGSYNEQFF.

This chain links TRBV19 with TRBJ2-5; 7 positions agree with TRBD1. Germline V gene lookup returns CDR1 LNHDA and CDR2 SQIVND (reference sequence). With V trimmed by 7 bases and J by 5 bases, 10 bases remained unmatched. This CDR3 spans 14 amino acids. The CDR3 nucleotides are TGTGCCAGTAATAGGGGGCGCACGGCGGAGACCCAGTACTTC. This translates into CASNRGRTAETQYF.